One sample yielded the 3 T cell receptor beta chains listed below, sequenced in a study of T cell repertoires in cytomegalovirus infection. A single record per CDR3 protein comes from TCRdb applying MiXCR to the reads. The table shows under 250,000 distinct CDR3 sequences, with under 8.5% occurring only once. The sample taken for sequencing was PBMCs. These receptors were taken from a human donor in good health (CMV status not recorded). Some clones in this sample may be carry-over from other donors' samples.

There are many counts of this clonotype. The chain carries TRBV7-2 and TRBJ1-5, with TRBD1 identical over 7 bases. Germline V gene data show CDR1 as SGHTA and CDR2 as FQGNSA. The CDR3 consists of 16 residues. Losses at the gene ends were 5 bases for V and 1 base for J; bases not matched to a gene: 8. CDR3 sequence reads: CASSRQGRASNQPQHF. For the CDR3, the DNA is TGTGCCAGCAGCAGACAGGGACGGGCGAGCAATCAGCCCCAGCATTTT.

This clonotype showed up many times. The chain uses TRBV27 and TRBJ1-1; a possible D gene is TRBD1 (6 bases). The CDR3 runs 13 residues. V lost 6 bases and J lost 1, with 9 bases in between. Germline CDR1 MNHEY, CDR2 SMNVEV (reference sequence). The CDR3, as DNA: TGTGCCAGCAGACAGGGAGAGAACACTGAAGCTTTCTTT. Translation: CASRQGENTEAFF.

This clonotype was seen repeatedly, ten times or more. This sequence joins TRBV5-1 and TRBJ2-7; 8 nucleotides match TRBD1. V shed 4 bases and J 2 bases; nucleotides not matched to a gene: 8. CDR1 and CDR2 from the germline V gene are SGHRS and YFSETQ. CDR3 length: 15 amino acids. The CDR3, as DNA: TGCGCCAGCAGCGCGACAGGGGTTCAAACCTACGAGCAGTACTTC. Residues: CASSATGVQTYEQYF.